This T cell receptor (beta chain) derives from a study of OX40 agonist ivuxolimab in advanced cancers. Turning to the study itself: Checkpoint inhibitors had been given previously to about 40% of patients.

TCRdb's copy holds only in-frame clones and misses some; the assay was immunoSEQ multiplex PCR. The table lists 100,000 to 150,000 clones, 85% to 95% of them singletons. The CDR3 runs to 13 residues. V lost 7 bases, J lost 10 bases, and 10 bases stayed unmatched. The germline CDR1 and CDR2 sequences are SEHNR and FQNEAQ (reference sequence). The source is an adult with an advanced solid tumor such as melanoma, head and neck, liver or kidney cancer. The rearrangement uses TRBV7-9 and TRBJ1-1; 9 bases match TRBD1. Specimen: CD4+ or CD8+ T cells sorted from blood, collected in a trial of the OX40 agonist ivuxolimab. The CDR3 loop is CASNRGTGRRAFF. As DNA, the CDR3 is TGTGCCAGCAACCGGGGGACAGGGAGGAGAGCTTTCTTT.